Included here is one T cell receptor beta chain sequence, with context. The data belong to a study of beta chain features in type 1 diabetes. Study-level information: Patients did not differ from healthy donors in age, gender or cell yield.

Expressed TCRB transcripts were sequenced after all isolated RNA was converted to cDNA. Only in-frame clones appear in the TCRdb table, and some are missing; sequencing was by immunoSEQ multiplex PCR. This sample carries roughly 400,000 clones, about 15% of them seen once, and the ten largest clones take approximately 0.02%. Via the markers CD45RO/CCR7/CD25/CD127/CD95/CD27, stem cell-like memory, regulatory, central memory and naive CD4+ cells were sorted. V lost 2 bases to trimming and J lost 0 bases, with 8 bases between them. Germline values: CDR1 MDHEN, CDR2 SYDVKM. The CDR3 totals 15 residues. This receptor was identified in a woman younger than 30 in good health. This sequence joins TRBV28 and TRBJ1-5; possible D gene TRBD1, 5 bases. Sequencing was done on a sample of naive CD4+ T cells from blood. CDR3 sequence (DNA): TGTGCCAGCAGTTTAGGGCAGGGTAGCAATCAGCCCCAGCATTTT. Its protein is CASSLGQGSNQPQHF.